Shown below are 21 T cell receptor beta chains from a single sample sequenced in a study of a mutant IDH1 vaccine in newly diagnosed glioma. This table comes from immunoSEQ multiplex PCR, and its TCRdb copy is limited to in-frame clones, with some not included. Among about 100,000 clones listed, about four fifths were seen once. The time point: baseline, week 1 (first vaccination visit). Specified treatment: pre-vaccination baseline after standard-of-care therapy. Material: PBMCs, obtained from a glioma patient treated with radiotherapy, temozolomide or both. These TCRs come from a man in his forties with glioma.

The chain employs TRBV6-1 and TRBJ2-7; D may be TRBD1 (5 bases). The germline gives CDR1 MNHNS, CDR2 SASEGT. The V and J ends lost 5 bases and 5 bases respectively, with 19 bases between them. This CDR3 is 15 amino acids long. The CDR3 coding sequence is TGTGCCAGCAGTAACCCCAGGGCCGTGGTAAACGAGCAGTACTTC. Protein product: CASSNPRAVVNEQYF.

The rearrangement links TRBV19 to TRBJ1-5; tentatively, D is TRBD1 (6 bases). Trimming took 3 bases from V and 0 from J, leaving 12 bases between them. The CDR3 spans 16 residues. In germline, CDR1 is LNHDA, CDR2 SQIVND (reference sequence). The CDR3 DNA is TGTGCCAGTAGTATGACGGGGGCGCGTAGCAATCAGCCCCAGCATTTT. This codes for CASSMTGARSNQPQHF.

The rearrangement uses TRBV6-1 and TRBJ1-1; D possibly corresponds to TRBD1 (5 bases). Germline V gives CDR1 MNHNS, CDR2 SASEGT. The CDR3 spans 12 residues. Trimming cost V 11 bases and J 9 bases, with 19 bases left between them. CDR3 DNA: TGTGCCGCTTCCTTCGGGGGGGGTAAAGCTTTCTTT. Residues: CAASFGGGKAFF.

The chain combines TRBV7-9 with TRBJ2-7, with 8 nucleotides matching TRBD1. J gave up 5 bases and V 0 bases, and 3 bases lay outside the gene matches. This CDR3 contains 14 residues. CDR1 and CDR2 from the germline V gene are SEHNR and FQNEAQ (reference sequence). CDR3 in DNA: TGTGCCAGCAGCTTAGCGGACAGGGTCCACGAGCAGTACTTC. Amino acids: CASSLADRVHEQYF.

The J gene is TRBJ1-2, the V gene TRBV19; TRBD1 matches 8 bases. V dropped 4 bases and J dropped 2; count of bases not matched to a gene: 6. The CDR3 is 15 residues long. Per germline, CDR1 LNHDA and CDR2 SQIVND (reference sequence). The DNA of the CDR3 is TGTGCCAGTAGTACCCGACAGGGGACAAACTATGGCTACACCTTC. Its translation is CASSTRQGTNYGYTF. The variable domain in full, with the rest retrieved from reference TRBV19 and TRBJ1-2, is DGGITQSPKYLFRKEGQNVTLSCEQNLNHDAMYWYRQDPGQGLRLIYYSQIVNDFQKGDIAEGYSVSREKKESFPLTVTSAQKNPTAFYLCASSTRQGTNYGYTFGSGTRLTVV.

In its sample, this clone was seen a few times. Other DNA sequences within the sample encode an identical CDR3. V and J are TRBV19 and TRBJ2-1, with a possible D match to TRBD1 (6 bases). Per germline, CDR1 LNHDA and CDR2 SQIVND (reference sequence). V was shortened by 6 bases and J by 0 bases, with 12 bases between the two germline ends. The CDR3 is 15 amino acids. The CDR3 sequence is CASRLDRSSYNEQFF. The CDR3 nucleotides read TGTGCCAGTAGGTTAGACAGGAGCTCCTACAATGAGCAGTTCTTC.

The V gene is TRBV11-2, the J gene TRBJ2-7; D gene unclear. Germline lookup yields CDR1 SGHAT and CDR2 FQNNGV. This CDR3 region has 12 residues. With 1 base removed from V and 7 bases from J, the gap between germline ends came to 8 bases. This CDR3 is CASSLAPPEQYF. For the CDR3, the DNA is TGTGCCAGCAGCTTAGCTCCCCCGGAGCAGTACTTC. Filled out from reference TRBV11-2 and TRBJ2-7, the complete variable domain reads EAGVAQSPRYKIIEKRQSVAFWCNPISGHATLYWYQQILGQGPKLLIQFQNNGVVDDSQLPKDRFSAERLKGVDSTLKIQPAKLEDSAVYLCASSLAPPEQYFGPGTRLTVT.

The J gene is TRBJ2-1, the V gene TRBV5-1; 8 bases match TRBD2. V lost 6 bases and J lost 1; bases outside the gene matches: 3. Germline loops: CDR1 SGHRS, CDR2 YFSETQ. The CDR3 consists of 14 residues. The CDR3 loop reads CASKRELSYNEQFF. The DNA of the CDR3 is TGCGCCAGCAAGCGGGAGTTGTCCTACAATGAGCAGTTCTTC. The whole variable domain, remainder taken from reference TRBV5-1 and TRBJ2-1, is KAGVTQTPRYLIKTRGQQVTLSCSPISGHRSVSWYQQTPGQGLQFLFEYFSETQRNKGNFPGRFSGRQFSNSRSEMNVSTLELGDSALYLCASKRELSYNEQFFGPGTRLTVL.

The genes are TRBV4-2 and TRBJ1-1; perhaps TRBD1 as D (5 bases). The CDR3 extends over 15 amino acids. The ends were cut back, 4 bases at V and 4 bases at J, with 16 bases in the middle. In germline, CDR1 is LGHNA, CDR2 YNFKEQ. The CDR3 region has the DNA TGTGCCAGCAGCCCTCTGCCCTATCAGGGCACTGAAGCTTTCTTT. Translating it yields CASSPLPYQGTEAFF.

This clone was seen once. This sequence joins TRBV9 and TRBJ2-7, with 13 nucleotides matching TRBD2. The V gene end was trimmed by 4 bases and the J gene end by 7 bases; junction bases not matched to a gene: 8. Germline V CDR1 and CDR2: SGDLS, YYNGEE. The CDR3 extends over 15 amino acids. CDR3: CASSIGGTSGNEQYF. Written as DNA, the CDR3 is TGTGCCAGCAGCATAGGGGGGACTAGCGGGAATGAGCAGTACTTC.

The CDR3 sequence is CASSLRGKQETQYF. The CDR3 DNA reads as TGCGCCAGCAGCTTGAGGGGAAAACAAGAGACCCAGTACTTC. The chain carries TRBV5-1 and TRBJ2-5, with a possible D match to TRBD1 (5 bases). The germline V and J ends were trimmed by 1 base and 2 bases, with 9 bases remaining between them. Looked up from germline, CDR1 is SGHRS and CDR2 is YFSETQ. The CDR3 contains 14 residues.

In its sample, this clone ranks as medium-sized (0.01 to 0.1%). The chain couples TRBV5-6 to TRBJ2-1; TRBD2 aligns across 12 bases. Germline-derived CDR1 and CDR2 are SGHDT and YYEEEE. The CDR3 sequence is 18 residues long. After removal of 4 bases from V and 0 bases from J, the junction contained 8 bases not matched to a gene. CDR3: CASSPGLAGPVSYNEQFF. DNA for the CDR3: TGTGCCAGCAGCCCGGGACTAGCGGGTCCTGTCTCCTACAATGAGCAGTTCTTC.

The chain uses TRBV4-3 and TRBJ1-2; TRBD1 is a possible D gene (6 bases). The V and J ends lost 5 bases and 0 bases respectively, with 10 bases between them. Per the germline V gene, CDR1 is LGHNA and CDR2 is YSLEER. This CDR3 has 14 amino acids. This CDR3 is CASSKGQTNYGYTF. The CDR3 DNA is TGCGCCAGCAGCAAAGGACAGACTAACTATGGCTACACCTTC.

The V and J genes are TRBV6-1 and TRBJ2-2, with TRBD1 identical over 10 bases. The CDR3 length is 15 residues. The germline V gene has CDR1 MNHNS and CDR2 SASEGT. V was pared by 2 bases and J by 4 bases, with 1 base of the junction left unmatched. CDR3 loop: CASSERTGGTGELFF. CDR3 nucleotide sequence: TGTGCCAGCAGTGAAAGGACAGGGGGCACCGGGGAGCTGTTTTTT.

The chain carries TRBV21-1 and TRBJ2-5; TRBD2, the D gene given by the table, was not confirmed from the DNA. TRBV21-1 is designated a pseudogene. The CDR3 loop spans 11 amino acids. This CDR3 is CASSKVPRRYF. In nucleotides, the CDR3 is TGTGCCAGCAGCAAAGTCCCGCGCCGGTACTTC.

The V call is TRBV4-3, the J call TRBJ2-2, with D perhaps matching TRBD1 or TRBD2 (6 bases each). V dropped 0 bases and J dropped 5 bases, with 16 bases sitting between them. The CDR3 has 17 residues. The germline V gene encodes CDR1 LGHNA and CDR2 YSLEER. The CDR3 loop is CASSQEGTGARTGELFF. CDR3 in DNA: TGCGCCAGCAGCCAAGAGGGGACGGGGGCGAGGACCGGGGAGCTGTTTTTT.

CDR3 DNA sequence: TGTGCCAGCAGTGAATATGGCTCTCCAAGCGATACGCAGTATTTT. It yields the protein CASSEYGSPSDTQYF. The V call is TRBV25-1, the J call TRBJ2-3; D is unclear. Trimming removed 0 bases from V and 6 bases from J, with 13 bases in between. The germline V gene encodes CDR1 MGHDK and CDR2 SYGVNS. This CDR3 has 15 residues.

This chain joins TRBV10-3 and TRBJ2-5, with 12 bases matching TRBD2. The V gene's germline CDR1 is ENHRY and CDR2 SYGVKD. Trimming removed 4 bases from V and 5 bases from J; junction bases left unmatched: 8. This CDR3 region has 16 residues. CDR3 residues: CAISGLAGGPGETQYF. The CDR3 DNA sequence: TGTGCCATCAGTGGGCTAGCGGGGGGGCCAGGGGAGACCCAGTACTTC.

The chain recombines TRBV28 with TRBJ2-7, with 12 positions matching TRBD2. The CDR3 sequence is 15 residues long. Germline V CDR1 and CDR2: MDHEN, SYDVKM. Unmatched junction bases numbered 8, after V lost 6 bases and J lost 5 bases. The CDR3 sequence: CASSSSTSGSHEQYF. The DNA for the CDR3 is TGTGCCAGCAGCTCCTCGACTAGCGGGAGCCACGAGCAGTACTTC.

This clone was recorded many times. J is TRBJ1-1 and V is TRBV9; the D is unclear. CDR3 length equals 15 residues. The germline CDR1 and CDR2 sequences are SGDLS and YYNGEE. V lost 4 bases, J lost 5 bases, and 18 bases lay in between. CDR3 DNA: TGTGCCAGCAGCCGCGGAACATTAGGAGAGACTGAAGCTTTCTTT. This translates into CASSRGTLGETEAFF.

The gene calls are TRBV30 and TRBJ1-5; 8 bases match TRBD1. CDR3 length equals 17 residues. Per the germline V gene, CDR1 is GTSNPN and CDR2 is SVGIG (reference sequence). Trimming at V came to 0 bases and at J to 4 bases, leaving 11 bases not matched to a gene. CDR3 bases: TGTGCCTGGAGTGTACTCCCGACAGGGGTTGGTAATCAGCCCCAGCATTTT. The encoded protein is CAWSVLPTGVGNQPQHF.